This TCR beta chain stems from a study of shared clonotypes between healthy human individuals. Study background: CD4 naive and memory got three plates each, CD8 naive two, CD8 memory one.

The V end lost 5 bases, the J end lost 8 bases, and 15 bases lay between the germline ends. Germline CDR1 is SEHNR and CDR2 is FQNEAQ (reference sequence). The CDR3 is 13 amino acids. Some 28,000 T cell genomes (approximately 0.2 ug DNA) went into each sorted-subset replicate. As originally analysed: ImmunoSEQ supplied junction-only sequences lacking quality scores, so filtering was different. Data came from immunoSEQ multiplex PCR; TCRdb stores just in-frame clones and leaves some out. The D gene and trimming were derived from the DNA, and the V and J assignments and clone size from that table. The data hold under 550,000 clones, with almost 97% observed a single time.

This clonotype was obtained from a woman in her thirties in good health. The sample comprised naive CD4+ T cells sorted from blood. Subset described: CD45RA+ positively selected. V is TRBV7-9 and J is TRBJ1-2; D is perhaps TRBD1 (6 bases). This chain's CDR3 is CASSLYREQGYTF. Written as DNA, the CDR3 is TGTGCCAGCAGCCTTTACAGGGAGCAAGGCTACACCTTC.